This T cell receptor (beta chain) was recovered during a study of CD8+CD57+ T cells in acquired aplastic anemia. Study-wide findings and caveats: The same twenty-nine CD8+ CDR3 sequences occurred in patients and in controls. Patients did not significantly differ from controls in CD8+ Simpson's diversity.

This clonotype has at least ten counts. As yet, its antigen is unknown. Patients chosen for sequencing had CD8+CD57+ cells that had expanded, as shown by flow cytometry. In all patients, the disease was severe acquired aplastic anemia. V lost 2 bases and J 7 bases, leaving 17 bases between the germline ends. The CDR3 length is 15 residues. From germline, CDR1 is SGHVS and CDR2 FQNEAQ. Profiles of TCR beta VDJ and CDR3 were generated from a genomic DNA template. TCRdb independently ran MiXCR on the reads; one entry per CDR3 protein. The sample contains 150,000 or so distinct CDR3 sequences, roughly 54% of which appear only once.

The sample taken for sequencing was sorted CD4+, CD8+, or CD8+CD57+ T cells (not recorded which) from PBMCs. V is TRBV7-8 and J is TRBJ1-1; no reliable D call. This TCR was sampled from a human donor with aplastic anemia. CDR3 in amino acids: CASSLSRTLQSEAFF. For the CDR3, the DNA is TGTGCCAGCAGCTTATCCCGGACCCTACAGAGTGAAGCTTTCTTT.